The clone carrying this T cell receptor beta chain was counted between two and nine times. This record comes from a study of blood T cell repertoires in COVID-19. This CDR3 spans 13 amino acids. The V gene's germline CDR1 is MNHEY and CDR2 SVGEGT. Unmatched junction bases numbered 1, after V lost 1 base and J lost 6 bases. Data came from immunoSEQ multiplex PCR; TCRdb stores just in-frame clones and leaves some out. Here the sample spans a few hundred thousand clones, about 87% being singletons. The source material was peripheral blood. The sequence was obtained from a man in his sixties who had recovered from COVID-19. The rearrangement joins TRBV6-2 or TRBV6-3 to TRBJ2-7, with TRBD1 identical over 9 bases. The CDR3 region is CASSYWDRVEQYF. Here the CDR3 DNA reads TGTGCCAGCAGTTACTGGGACAGGGTCGAGCAGTACTTC.